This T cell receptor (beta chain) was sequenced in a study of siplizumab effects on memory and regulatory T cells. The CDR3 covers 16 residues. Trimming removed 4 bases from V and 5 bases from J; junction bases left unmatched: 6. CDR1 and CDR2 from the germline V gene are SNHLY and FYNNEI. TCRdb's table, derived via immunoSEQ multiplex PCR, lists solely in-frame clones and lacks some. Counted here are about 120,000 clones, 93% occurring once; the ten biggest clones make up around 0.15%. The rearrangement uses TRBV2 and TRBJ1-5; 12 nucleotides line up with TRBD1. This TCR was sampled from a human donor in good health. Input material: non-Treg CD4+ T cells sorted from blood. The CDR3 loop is CASSGLGQGADQPQHF. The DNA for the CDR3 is TGTGCCAGCAGTGGACTGGGACAGGGGGCAGATCAGCCCCAGCATTTT.